These 8 T cell receptor beta chains were all obtained from the same sample, sequenced in a study of cytomegalovirus exposure and HLA in healthy donors. The PCR contained 60 Vbeta and 13 Jbeta primers. Sequencing used immunoSEQ multiplex PCR; TCRdb keeps in-frame clones, though not all of them. Seen here are around 190,000 clones, over 70% observed once, and the top ten hold more than 5.5%. Sample: PBMCs. The receptors were sampled from a man aged 40-50 years in good health and CMV-seronegative.

This chain joins TRBV9 and TRBJ2-2; 11 positions agree with TRBD1. This CDR3 is built from 21 residues. V was pared by 2 bases and J by 0 bases, with 15 bases of the junction left unmatched. CDR1 and CDR2 from the germline V gene are SGDLS and YYNGEE. This CDR3 reads CASSVKVYGTGGDANTGELFF. CDR3 DNA sequence: TGTGCCAGCAGCGTTAAGGTATATGGGACAGGGGGAGATGCGAACACCGGGGAGCTGTTTTTT.

V usage is TRBV2 and J usage is TRBJ1-1, with 8 positions matching TRBD1. The CDR3 is 14 residues long. The V gene end was trimmed by 5 bases and the J gene end by 4 bases; junction bases not matched to a gene: 6. Germline CDR1 and CDR2: SNHLY and FYNNEI. CDR3 coding DNA: TGTGCCAGCAGTCGGGACAGGCGGGCCACTGAAGCTTTCTTT. It is translated as CASSRDRRATEAFF.

The chain links TRBV12-5 to TRBJ2-3, with 8 nucleotides matching TRBD1. CDR1 is LGHNT, CDR2 FRNRAP, per germline. CDR3 length: 14 residues. Trimming at V came to 6 bases and at J to 5 bases, leaving 7 bases not matched to a gene. The CDR3 region has the DNA TGTGCTAGTGGCATCGGACAGGGTGGAGATACGCAGTATTTT. This gives the protein CASGIGQGGDTQYF.

V usage is TRBV29-1 and J usage is TRBJ1-5; a possible D gene is TRBD1 (5 bases). Trimming left V 6 bases short and J 0 bases short, with 12 bases between. Germline V lookup: CDR1 SQVTM, CDR2 ANQGSEA. The CDR3 contains 14 residues. CDR3 region: CSVLTGYSNQPQHF. CDR3 DNA: TGCAGCGTCTTAACAGGATATAGCAATCAGCCCCAGCATTTT.

The rearrangement joins TRBV6-1 to TRBJ1-1, with TRBD1 matching over 8 bases. V lost 5 bases to trimming and J lost 4 bases; unmatched junction nucleotides: 9. The germline V gene encodes CDR1 MNHNS and CDR2 SASEGT. This CDR3 is 15 amino acids long. The CDR3: CASSKVDRAGTEAFF. CDR3 nucleotides: TGTGCCAGCAGTAAGGTGGACAGGGCGGGCACTGAAGCTTTCTTT.

This clone has more than one count but fewer than ten. The rearrangement joins TRBV30 to TRBJ2-7; 8 bases align to TRBD1. Per the germline V gene, CDR1 is GTSNPN and CDR2 is SVGIG (reference sequence). The CDR3 covers 14 residues. Trimming cost V 5 bases and J 2 bases; bases outside gene matches: 8. For the CDR3, the DNA is TGTGCCTGGGGTGACAGGGGTCTTCCCTACGAGCAGTACTTC. Translating gives CAWGDRGLPYEQYF. The full variable domain, completed using reference TRBV30 and TRBJ2-7, is SQTIHQWPATLVQPVGSPLSLECTVEGTSNPNLYWYRQAAGRGLQLLFYSVGIGQISSEVPQNLSASRPQDRQFILSSKKLLLSDSGFYLCAWGDRGLPYEQYFGPGTRLTVT.

V and J are TRBV19 and TRBJ1-5; a possible D gene is TRBD1 (6 bases). The CDR3 has 18 residues. Germline CDR1 is LNHDA and CDR2 is SQIVND (reference sequence). Between the trimmed V and J ends, which lost 1 base and 0 bases, there was a span of 16 bases. CDR3 DNA: TGTGCCAGTAGTATAGGAGTCTCGGGGGGCAATAGCAATCAGCCCCAGCATTTT. Translating it yields CASSIGVSGGNSNQPQHF.

The chain joins TRBV4-3 to TRBJ1-6, with 11 positions matching TRBD1. CDR1 and CDR2 (germline): LGHNA, YSLEER. The CDR3 is made up of 16 amino acids. V was pared by 0 bases and J by 9 bases, with 4 bases of the junction left unmatched. CDR3 amino acids: CASSQDRTGGGSPLHF. The CDR3 coding sequence is TGCGCCAGCAGCCAAGATCGGACAGGGGGCGGTTCACCCCTCCACTTT.